Listed here is a single TCR beta chain. The data belong to a study of control samples from healthy donors and cancer patients. J was trimmed by 1 base and V by 2 bases; bases with no gene match: 7. Germline values: CDR1 SGDLS, CDR2 YYNGEE. This CDR3 has 17 amino acids. The repertoire was sequenced with immunoSEQ multiplex PCR; TCRdb's copy has only in-frame clones and lacks some. The profile covers 100,000 to 150,000 clones, with around 90% appearing a single time and about 2.5% taken by the ten largest. This clonotype was obtained from a man in his forties or fifties in good health. Sequencing input: blood. The chain uses TRBV9 and TRBJ2-1; 9 bases match TRBD2. The CDR3 protein is CASSVSAGGLSYNEQFF. The CDR3, as DNA: TGTGCCAGCAGCGTCAGCGCGGGGGGGTTATCCTACAATGAGCAGTTCTTC.